The rows below give T cell receptor beta chains drawn from one sample of a study of CD8+ T cells in alopecia areata. Clones were read by immunoSEQ multiplex PCR, and TCRdb kept only the in-frame ones, dropping some. The sample has 140,000 to 150,000 clones, roughly 62% seen once. Sequenced material: CD4+ T cells sorted from blood, taken at week 0. Source of these receptors: a human donor with alopecia areata. CDR3s include the opening cysteine and the closing phenylalanine or tryptophan. The D gene is left open where the match is weak. Only part of the rows carry a size: once, few, many, or a class if the clone is expanded.

CDR3 protein: CSTGRGAFF
CDR3 DNA: TGTTCCACGGGGAGGGGAGCTTTCTTT
CDR3 length: 9
J gene: TRBJ1-1
D gene: NA
V gene: TRBV7-2
clone size: NA

CDR3 protein: CAWSTRVGEKLFF
CDR3 DNA: TGTGCCTGGAGTACCAGGGTGGGAGAAAAACTGTTTTTT
CDR3 length: 13
J gene: TRBJ1-4
D gene: NA
V gene: TRBV30
clone size: NA

CDR3 protein: CASSHYESFYYNEQFF
CDR3 DNA: TGTGCCAGCAGCCATTATGAGTCCTTCTACTACAATGAGCAGTTCTTC
CDR3 length: 16
J gene: TRBJ2-1
D gene: NA
V gene: TRBV14
clone size: NA

CDR3 protein: CASSLVGGGLQETQYF
CDR3 DNA: TGTGCCAGCAGTTTGGTCGGAGGGGGACTCCAAGAGACCCAGTACTTC
CDR3 length: 16
J gene: TRBJ2-5
D gene: NA
V gene: TRBV25-1
clone size: NA

CDR3 protein: CATSREGSGANVLTF
CDR3 DNA: TGTGCCACCAGCCGGGAGGGTAGTGGGGCCAACGTCCTGACTTTC
CDR3 length: 15
J gene: TRBJ2-6
D gene: TRBD2
V gene: TRBV15
clone size: NA

CDR3 protein: CASSLGTGAEETQYF
CDR3 DNA: TGTGCCAGCAGCCTCGGGACAGGGGCCGAAGAGACCCAGTACTTC
CDR3 length: 15
J gene: TRBJ2-5
D gene: TRBD1
V gene: TRBV11-2
clone size: once

CDR3 protein: CAISESGQSIPTGELFF
CDR3 DNA: TGTGCCATCAGTGAGTCTGGGCAGTCTATACCCACCGGGGAGCTGTTTTTT
CDR3 length: 17
J gene: TRBJ2-2
D gene: NA
V gene: TRBV10-3
clone size: NA

CDR3 protein: CASSLTGGPQETQYF
CDR3 DNA: TGTGCCAGCAGCTTGACGGGGGGGCCTCAAGAGACCCAGTACTTC
CDR3 length: 15
J gene: TRBJ2-5
D gene: TRBD2
V gene: TRBV5-4
clone size: few

CDR3 protein: CASSDQVDTQYF
CDR3 DNA: TGTGCCAGCTCCGACCAAGTAGATACGCAGTATTTT
CDR3 length: 12
J gene: TRBJ2-3
D gene: NA
V gene: TRBV18
clone size: NA

CDR3 protein: CASSPGGTSQETQYF
CDR3 DNA: TGTGCCAGCAGTCCCGGGGGGACGAGCCAAGAGACCCAGTACTTC
CDR3 length: 15
J gene: TRBJ2-5
D gene: TRBD2
V gene: TRBV6-6
clone size: NA

CDR3 protein: CASSQDLPETGGGETQYF
CDR3 DNA: TGCGCCAGCAGCCAGGACCTCCCTGAGACAGGGGGGGGAGAGACCCAGTACTTC
CDR3 length: 18
J gene: TRBJ2-5
D gene: TRBD1
V gene: TRBV4-3
clone size: few

CDR3 protein: CASSQDRNTPYEQYF
CDR3 DNA: TGTGCCAGCAGCCAAGACAGAAATACACCATACGAGCAGTACTTC
CDR3 length: 15
J gene: TRBJ2-7
D gene: NA
V gene: TRBV4-2
clone size: NA

CDR3 protein: CASSVSGTAFADTQYF
CDR3 DNA: TGTGCCAGCAGCGTAAGCGGGACTGCCTTCGCAGATACGCAGTATTTT
CDR3 length: 16
J gene: TRBJ2-3
D gene: TRBD2
V gene: TRBV9
clone size: NA

CDR3 protein: CSVLRYRGTEAFF
CDR3 DNA: TGCAGCGTTCTAAGGTACCGTGGGACTGAAGCTTTCTTT
CDR3 length: 13
J gene: TRBJ1-1
D gene: NA
V gene: TRBV29-1
clone size: NA

CDR3 protein: CATSREGLPTGELFF
CDR3 DNA: TGTGCCACCAGCAGAGAGGGACTACCCACCGGGGAGCTGTTTTTT
CDR3 length: 15
J gene: TRBJ2-2
D gene: TRBD2
V gene: TRBV15
clone size: NA

CDR3 protein: CASSQQGYEQYF
CDR3 DNA: TGCGCCAGCAGTCAACAGGGGTACGAGCAGTACTTC
CDR3 length: 12
J gene: TRBJ2-7
D gene: TRBD1
V gene: TRBV4-1
clone size: NA

CDR3 protein: CSVESGMGTEAFF
CDR3 DNA: TGCAGCGTTGAGTCGGGGATGGGGACTGAAGCTTTCTTT
CDR3 length: 13
J gene: TRBJ1-1
D gene: NA
V gene: TRBV29-1
clone size: NA

CDR3 protein: CASSEWDYGYTF
CDR3 DNA: TGTGCCAGCAGTGAATGGGATTATGGCTACACCTTC
CDR3 length: 12
J gene: TRBJ1-2
D gene: NA
V gene: TRBV25-1
clone size: few

CDR3 protein: CASSWRGRNQPQHF
CDR3 DNA: TGTGCCAGCAGCTGGAGGGGGCGGAATCAGCCCCAGCATTTT
CDR3 length: 14
J gene: TRBJ1-5
D gene: TRBD1
V gene: TRBV5-6
clone size: NA

CDR3 protein: CAWSVGGQGAEQYF
CDR3 DNA: TGTGCCTGGAGTGTAGGGGGCCAAGGGGCCGAGCAGTACTTC
CDR3 length: 14
J gene: TRBJ2-7
D gene: TRBD1
V gene: TRBV30
clone size: few

CDR3 protein: CSVSAGTAYQETQYF
CDR3 DNA: TGCAGCGTCTCCGCGGGGACTGCGTACCAAGAGACCCAGTACTTC
CDR3 length: 15
J gene: TRBJ2-5
D gene: NA
V gene: TRBV29-1
clone size: NA

CDR3 protein: CSVAFLGRYNEQFF
CDR3 DNA: TGCAGCGTTGCCTTCTTAGGCCGCTACAATGAGCAGTTCTTC
CDR3 length: 14
J gene: TRBJ2-1
D gene: NA
V gene: TRBV29-1
clone size: NA

CDR3 protein: CASSMLELAKNIQYF
CDR3 DNA: TGTGCCAGTAGTATGCTTGAATTAGCCAAAAACATTCAGTACTTC
CDR3 length: 15
J gene: TRBJ2-4
D gene: NA
V gene: TRBV19
clone size: few

CDR3 protein: CASSLEFLGETQYF
CDR3 DNA: TGTGCCAGCAGTTTAGAATTCTTGGGCGAGACCCAGTACTTC
CDR3 length: 14
J gene: TRBJ2-5
D gene: NA
V gene: TRBV27
clone size: NA

CDR3 protein: CASSLSGNGNTIYF
CDR3 DNA: TGTGCCAGCAGTTTATCGGGGAATGGAAACACCATATATTTT
CDR3 length: 14
J gene: TRBJ1-3
D gene: NA
V gene: TRBV28
clone size: few

CDR3 protein: CASSSNSGPQHF
CDR3 DNA: TGTGCCAGCAGCTCGAATTCGGGGCCCCAGCATTTT
CDR3 length: 12
J gene: TRBJ1-5
D gene: NA
V gene: TRBV5-4
clone size: NA

CDR3 protein: CAWSVGNQETQYF
CDR3 DNA: TGTGCCTGGAGTGTAGGCAACCAAGAGACCCAGTACTTC
CDR3 length: 13
J gene: TRBJ2-5
D gene: NA
V gene: TRBV30
clone size: NA

CDR3 protein: CASSTQGGLNEKLFF
CDR3 DNA: TGTGCCAGCAGTACCCAGGGAGGCCTTAATGAAAAACTGTTTTTT
CDR3 length: 15
J gene: TRBJ1-4
D gene: NA
V gene: TRBV6-1
clone size: few

CDR3 protein: CSASGGVIAYEQYF
CDR3 DNA: TGCAGCGCCTCCGGGGGTGTGATTGCATACGAGCAGTACTTC
CDR3 length: 14
J gene: TRBJ2-7
D gene: NA
V gene: TRBV29-1
clone size: NA

CDR3 protein: CASSLGQGGYGYTF
CDR3 DNA: TGTGCCAGCAGCTTGGGGCAGGGAGGCTATGGCTACACCTTC
CDR3 length: 14
J gene: TRBJ1-2
D gene: NA
V gene: TRBV5-6
clone size: NA

CDR3 protein: CASSLWGSTNEKLFF
CDR3 DNA: TGTGCCAGCAGCTTATGGGGTTCAACTAATGAAAAACTGTTTTTT
CDR3 length: 15
J gene: TRBJ1-4
D gene: NA
V gene: TRBV7-2
clone size: NA

CDR3 protein: CASSFQGTKETQYF
CDR3 DNA: TGCGCCAGCAGCTTTCAGGGGACCAAAGAGACCCAGTACTTC
CDR3 length: 14
J gene: TRBJ2-5
D gene: NA
V gene: TRBV5-1
clone size: NA

CDR3 protein: CASRRGLEGDGYTF
CDR3 DNA: TGTGCCAGCCGGAGGGGGCTAGAGGGGGATGGCTACACCTTC
CDR3 length: 14
J gene: TRBJ1-2
D gene: TRBD1
V gene: TRBV6-5
clone size: NA

CDR3 protein: CTPLPGQSSYEQYF
CDR3 DNA: TGCACCCCTCTCCCGGGCCAGTCCTCCTACGAGCAGTACTTC
CDR3 length: 14
J gene: TRBJ2-7
D gene: NA
V gene: TRBV29-1
clone size: NA

CDR3 protein: CASSPPGGTDTEAFF
CDR3 DNA: TGTGCCAGCTCACCACCGGGGGGAACGGACACTGAAGCTTTCTTT
CDR3 length: 15
J gene: TRBJ1-1
D gene: NA
V gene: TRBV18
clone size: NA

CDR3 protein: CASSQEPAGGPDTQYF
CDR3 DNA: TGCGCCAGCAGCCAAGAACCAGCGGGGGGACCAGATACGCAGTATTTT
CDR3 length: 16
J gene: TRBJ2-3
D gene: TRBD2
V gene: TRBV4-3
clone size: NA

CDR3 protein: CAWSVGSGGGTDTQYF
CDR3 DNA: TGTGCCTGGAGTGTAGGGTCGGGGGGCGGCACAGATACGCAGTATTTT
CDR3 length: 16
J gene: TRBJ2-3
D gene: NA
V gene: TRBV30
clone size: NA

CDR3 protein: CASSLVGPSTDTQYF
CDR3 DNA: TGCGCCAGCAGCTTGGTCGGGCCTAGCACAGATACGCAGTATTTT
CDR3 length: 15
J gene: TRBJ2-3
D gene: NA
V gene: TRBV5-1
clone size: NA

CDR3 protein: CASTTKGSNQPQHF
CDR3 DNA: TGTGCCAGCACCACTAAAGGTAGCAATCAGCCCCAGCATTTT
CDR3 length: 14
J gene: TRBJ1-5
D gene: NA
V gene: TRBV7-2
clone size: NA

CDR3 protein: CSVARGSSYEQYF
CDR3 DNA: TGCAGCGTTGCGCGGGGGAGCTCCTACGAGCAGTACTTC
CDR3 length: 13
J gene: TRBJ2-7
D gene: TRBD2
V gene: TRBV29-1
clone size: NA

CDR3 protein: CASSYDGTAGGVLTF
CDR3 DNA: TGTGCCAGCAGCTACGACGGGACCGCGGGGGGCGTCCTGACTTTC
CDR3 length: 15
J gene: TRBJ2-6
D gene: TRBD2
V gene: TRBV6-5
clone size: NA

CDR3 protein: CASSENSGMNQPQHF
CDR3 DNA: TGTGCCAGCAGTGAAAATTCCGGGATGAATCAGCCCCAGCATTTT
CDR3 length: 15
J gene: TRBJ1-5
D gene: NA
V gene: TRBV2
clone size: NA

CDR3 protein: CAWSEVLGKNIQYF
CDR3 DNA: TGTGCCTGGAGTGAGGTGTTAGGCAAAAACATTCAGTACTTC
CDR3 length: 14
J gene: TRBJ2-4
D gene: NA
V gene: TRBV30
clone size: NA

CDR3 protein: CATSRESQGNYGYTF
CDR3 DNA: TGTGCCACCAGCAGAGAGAGTCAGGGGAACTATGGCTACACCTTC
CDR3 length: 15
J gene: TRBJ1-2
D gene: NA
V gene: TRBV15
clone size: NA

CDR3 protein: CAISESGQGARSNQPQHF
CDR3 DNA: TGTGCCATCAGTGAGTCTGGACAGGGGGCGCGAAGCAATCAGCCCCAGCATTTT
CDR3 length: 18
J gene: TRBJ1-5
D gene: TRBD1
V gene: TRBV10-3
clone size: NA

CDR3 protein: CAWDLRQGMKGYTF
CDR3 DNA: TGTGCCTGGGACTTGCGTCAGGGGATGAAGGGCTACACCTTC
CDR3 length: 14
J gene: TRBJ1-2
D gene: NA
V gene: TRBV30
clone size: NA

CDR3 protein: CSADILAGVGNEQFF
CDR3 DNA: TGCAGCGCCGATATCTTAGCGGGGGTGGGCAATGAGCAGTTCTTC
CDR3 length: 15
J gene: TRBJ2-1
D gene: TRBD2
V gene: TRBV29-1
clone size: NA

CDR3 protein: CASSFAGGKETQYF
CDR3 DNA: TGTGCCAGCAGTTTTGCAGGGGGGAAAGAGACCCAGTACTTC
CDR3 length: 14
J gene: TRBJ2-5
D gene: NA
V gene: TRBV27
clone size: NA

CDR3 protein: CASKRTGDYGYTF
CDR3 DNA: TGTGCCAGCAAAAGGACAGGGGATTATGGCTACACCTTC
CDR3 length: 13
J gene: TRBJ1-2
D gene: TRBD1
V gene: TRBV7-9
clone size: NA

CDR3 protein: CASSQDKAPGEKLFF
CDR3 DNA: TGCGCCAGCAGCCAAGATAAGGCCCCCGGCGAAAAACTGTTTTTT
CDR3 length: 15
J gene: TRBJ1-4
D gene: NA
V gene: TRBV4-3
clone size: few

CDR3 protein: CATSTVRETQYF
CDR3 DNA: TGTGCCACCAGTACCGTCAGGGAGACCCAGTACTTC
CDR3 length: 12
J gene: TRBJ2-5
D gene: NA
V gene: TRBV15
clone size: few

CDR3 protein: CSVEFVAGGAYEQYF
CDR3 DNA: TGCAGCGTTGAATTTGTAGCGGGGGGAGCCTACGAGCAGTACTTC
CDR3 length: 15
J gene: TRBJ2-7
D gene: TRBD2
V gene: TRBV29-1
clone size: once

CDR3 protein: CASQNFYEQYF
CDR3 DNA: TGTGCCAGCCAAAATTTCTACGAGCAGTACTTC
CDR3 length: 11
J gene: TRBJ2-7
D gene: NA
V gene: TRBV2
clone size: few